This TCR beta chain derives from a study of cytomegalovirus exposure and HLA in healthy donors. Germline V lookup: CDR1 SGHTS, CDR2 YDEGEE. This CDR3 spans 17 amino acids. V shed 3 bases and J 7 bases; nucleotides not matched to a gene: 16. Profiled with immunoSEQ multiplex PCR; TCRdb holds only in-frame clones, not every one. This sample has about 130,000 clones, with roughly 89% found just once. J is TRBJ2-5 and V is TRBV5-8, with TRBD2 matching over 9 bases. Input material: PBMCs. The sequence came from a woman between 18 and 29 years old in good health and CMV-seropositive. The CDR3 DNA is TGTGCCAGCAGCTACCTTATAGCAGCGGGGGGCCACACGACCCAGTACTTC. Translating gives CASSYLIAAGGHTTQYF.